A selection of T cell receptor beta chains follows, all from one sample in a study of blood T cell repertoires in COVID-19. Produced via immunoSEQ multiplex PCR; TCRdb's table is partial and in-frame only. The sample records around 81,000 clones, 83% being singletons. Specimen: peripheral blood. The source is a man aged 80 or over with acute or convalescent COVID-19. Both conserved end residues are part of each CDR3. A D gene is named only where the DNA matches it firmly. Size is stated for part of the rows, as once, few or many counts, or as a class when the clone is expanded.

J,size,D,V,length,DNA,CDR3
TRBJ2-4,.,.,TRBV28,12,TGTGCCAGCAGTTCCAGCGGGTTTCATCTGTACTTC,CASSSSGFHLYF
TRBJ2-1,.,.,TRBV9,11,TGTGCCAGCAGCGGACAAAATGTGCAGTTCTTC,CASSGQNVQFF
TRBJ1-6,once,.,TRBV3-1/TRBV3-2,18,TGTGCCAGCAGCCAAGTCCCCGTCAGGGGTTCTCCGAATTCACCCCTCCACTTT,CASSQVPVRGSPNSPLHF
TRBJ2-7,.,.,TRBV27,13,TGTGCCAGCAGTTCGAACGGAGCCTACGAGCAGTACTTC,CASSSNGAYEQYF
TRBJ1-3,.,TRBD1,TRBV7-2,14,TGTGCCAGCAGTTCCGGACAGGGGGGAAACACCATATATTTT,CASSSGQGGNTIYF
TRBJ1-5,.,.,TRBV19,13,TGTGCCACTAGTAATGGGCGCACACAGCCCCAGCATTTT,CATSNGRTQPQHF
TRBJ1-1,.,TRBD1,TRBV7-2,16,TGTGCCAGCAGCTCAAGGGGGACAGATACCAACACTGAAGCTTTCTTT,CASSSRGTDTNTEAFF
TRBJ2-5,.,.,TRBV11-2,14,TGTGCCAGCAGCTTAGGCGGGAACTTAGAGACCCAGTACTTC,CASSLGGNLETQYF
TRBJ2-1,.,TRBD2,TRBV3-1/TRBV3-2,16,TGTGCCAGCAGCCAAGGCACTAGCGGGGGCCACAATGAGCAGTTCTTC,CASSQGTSGGHNEQFF
TRBJ2-1,few,TRBD2,TRBV29-1,19,TGCAGCGTGGCAGGGACGGCGAAACCGGGAGGGGGATCCTACAATGAGCAGTTCTTC,CSVAGTAKPGGGSYNEQFF
TRBJ2-5,.,.,TRBV5-1,18,TGCGCCAGCAGCTCCCCGGGACATCAAACCCTTAAGGGAGAGACCCAGTACTTC,CASSSPGHQTLKGETQYF
TRBJ1-1,many,.,TRBV6-6,14,TGTGCCAGCAGCTCAGGGGTTGTGAGCACTGAAGCTTTCTTT,CASSSGVVSTEAFF
TRBJ1-2,.,.,TRBV28,13,TGTGCCAGCAGTTTAGCGGTTAACTATGGCTACACCTTC,CASSLAVNYGYTF
TRBJ1-1,.,.,TRBV5-5,14,TGTGCCAGCAGCCATCAGACAGTGAACACTGAAGCTTTCTTT,CASSHQTVNTEAFF
TRBJ2-3,.,.,TRBV12-3/TRBV12-4,13,TGTGCCAGCAGTTTAGAACTGGTTGGTACGCAGTATTTT,CASSLELVGTQYF
TRBJ1-3,.,.,TRBV7-2,17,TGTGCCAGCAGCTTAGATATGTTGGGCTACTCTGGAAACACCATATATTTT,CASSLDMLGYSGNTIYF
TRBJ2-5,.,.,TRBV2,15,TGTGCCAGCAGTACGGAAACAGGATTCCAAGAGACCCAGTACTTC,CASSTETGFQETQYF
TRBJ1-6,.,.,TRBV30,13,TGTGCCTGGAGTGTACAGGGAAATTCACCCCTCCACTTT,CAWSVQGNSPLHF
TRBJ2-7,few,.,TRBV6-2/TRBV6-3,14,TGTGCCAGCAGTTCCCGGACAGCTAACTACGAGCAGTACTTC,CASSSRTANYEQYF
TRBJ1-2,few,.,TRBV6-2/TRBV6-3,14,TGTGCCAGCAGTTACTCGATCCAGGGATATGGCTACACCTTC,CASSYSIQGYGYTF
TRBJ2-1,.,TRBD2,TRBV27,15,TGTGCCAGCAGCCCGACTAGCGGGAGATACAATGAGCAGTTCTTC,CASSPTSGRYNEQFF
TRBJ2-1,.,TRBD2,TRBV10-3,19,TGTGCCATCAGTGAGTCTGCAGCCAGAGGTAGCGGGGTACCGAATGAGCAGTTCTTC,CAISESAARGSGVPNEQFF
TRBJ1-1,.,.,TRBV18,14,TGTGCCAGCTCACCCTCGACAGGAAAGACTGAAGCTTTCTTT,CASSPSTGKTEAFF
TRBJ2-7,.,TRBD1,TRBV11-2,15,TGTGCCAGCAGCTCCCGGGACAGGTACTTCGAGGAGCAGTACTTC,CASSSRDRYFEEQYF
TRBJ1-5,.,.,TRBV28,12,TGTGCCAGCAGTTGGCCTTATCAGCCCCAGCATTTT,CASSWPYQPQHF
TRBJ1-2,.,.,TRBV6-2/TRBV6-3,13,TGTGCCAGCAGTGTGGACACTAACTATGGCTACACCTTC,CASSVDTNYGYTF
TRBJ2-1,.,TRBD1,TRBV5-1,14,TGCGCCAGCAGTAGGGACAGGGTCTACAATGAGCAGTTCTTC,CASSRDRVYNEQFF
TRBJ1-1,.,.,TRBV19,15,TGTGCCAGTAGTATGAGCGGCCGGGGGTGGACTGAAGCTTTCTTT,CASSMSGRGWTEAFF
TRBJ2-2,.,TRBD2,TRBV19,20,TGTGCCAGCAACCACAGAGGTGGACTAGCGGGAGTGGCAAACACCGGGGAGCTGTTTTTT,CASNHRGGLAGVANTGELFF
TRBJ1-3,.,.,TRBV6-5,15,TGTGCCAGCAGTTCTTATAAAGCCTCTGGAAACACCATATATTTT,CASSSYKASGNTIYF
TRBJ1-2,.,.,TRBV28,13,TGTGCCAGCAGACAGGGCCGGATTATCGGCTACACCTTC,CASRQGRIIGYTF
TRBJ1-6,once,TRBD1,TRBV7-9,14,TGTGCCAGCAGCTTACAACAGGGGAACTCACCCCTCCACTTT,CASSLQQGNSPLHF
TRBJ2-3,.,TRBD1,TRBV2,15,TGTGCCAGCAGCTCGGACAGGGGAAAGACAGATACGCAGTATTTT,CASSSDRGKTDTQYF
TRBJ1-6,many,TRBD1,TRBV28,18,TGTGCCAGCAGTTTCGTCGGGACAGGCGACATCCATAATTCACCCCTCCACTTT,CASSFVGTGDIHNSPLHF
TRBJ2-3,.,TRBD2,TRBV28,15,TGTGCCAGCAGTTTCCTAGCGGAGGGGAGAGATACGCAGTATTTT,CASSFLAEGRDTQYF
TRBJ1-4,.,TRBD1,TRBV28,15,TGTGCCAGCAGTTCACACGGACAGGGGGATGAAAAACTGTTTTTT,CASSSHGQGDEKLFF
TRBJ2-5,.,TRBD2,TRBV4-1,20,TGCGCCAGCAGCCAAGATCGGGCTAGCGGGAGGGCGTTAGGCTGGGAGACCCAGTACTTC,CASSQDRASGRALGWETQYF
TRBJ2-5,.,.,TRBV7-9,12,TGTGCCAGCAGTTGGACATTAGAGACCCAGTACTTC,CASSWTLETQYF
TRBJ2-1,.,TRBD1,TRBV5-4,16,TGTGCCAGCAGCTTGGAAGGGACAGGAATCTACAATGAGCAGTTCTTC,CASSLEGTGIYNEQFF
TRBJ2-3,.,TRBD1,TRBV7-2,14,TGTGCCAGCAGCCAGGGGACAGGGGTAGATACGCAGTATTTT,CASSQGTGVDTQYF
TRBJ2-5,.,.,TRBV11-2,16,TGTGCCAGCAGCCTACAAATCCTTTCGGGAGAAGAGACCCAGTACTTC,CASSLQILSGEETQYF
TRBJ2-7,.,TRBD1,TRBV7-2,15,TGTGCCAGCAGCTCCCCGGGACAGGGGGCCCGAGAGCAGTACTTC,CASSSPGQGAREQYF
TRBJ2-2,.,TRBD2,TRBV19,15,TGTGCCAGTAGTCTCCAGCGGGAGGGCCTCGGGGAGCTGTTTTTT,CASSLQREGLGELFF
TRBJ2-5,.,TRBD1,TRBV24-1,16,TGTGCCACCAGTGACGGGATTGGACAGGCCCAAGAGACCCAGTACTTC,CATSDGIGQAQETQYF
TRBJ2-6,.,TRBD1,TRBV28,15,TGTGCCAGTTGCCAGGGGGCGGCTGGGGCCAACGTCCTGACTTTC,CASCQGAAGANVLTF
TRBJ1-2,few,TRBD1,TRBV5-4,13,TGTGCCAGCAGCTTGAAGGGGGCTAATGGCTACACCTTC,CASSLKGANGYTF
TRBJ2-1,.,TRBD2,TRBV11-2,19,TGTGCCAGCAGCTCCCCCGGGGGGGTGGGGGGAAGCTCCTACAATGAGCAGTTCTTC,CASSSPGGVGGSSYNEQFF
TRBJ1-5,.,TRBD1,TRBV2,13,TGTGCCAGCAGAGGGACAGGCAATCAGCCCCAGCATTTT,CASRGTGNQPQHF
TRBJ1-1,.,TRBD1,TRBV6-5,14,TGTGCCAGCACCCGGGACAGGGAGGGGACTGAAGCTTTCTTT,CASTRDREGTEAFF
TRBJ2-5,.,TRBD1,TRBV14,15,TGTGCCAGCAGCCAAGGGACAGGGGGCAAAGAGACCCAGTACTTC,CASSQGTGGKETQYF